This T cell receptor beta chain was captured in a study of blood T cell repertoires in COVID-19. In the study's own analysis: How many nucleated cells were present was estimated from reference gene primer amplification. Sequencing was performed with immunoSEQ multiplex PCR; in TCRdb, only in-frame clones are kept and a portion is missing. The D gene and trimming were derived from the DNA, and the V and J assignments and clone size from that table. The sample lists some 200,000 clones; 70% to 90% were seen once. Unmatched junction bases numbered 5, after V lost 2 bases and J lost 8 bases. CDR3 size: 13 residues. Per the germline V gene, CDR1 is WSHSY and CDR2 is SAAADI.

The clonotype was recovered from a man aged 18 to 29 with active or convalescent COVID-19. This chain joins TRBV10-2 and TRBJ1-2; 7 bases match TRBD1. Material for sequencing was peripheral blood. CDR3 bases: TGCGCCAGCAGTGAGAGACAGGGTTACGGCTACACCTTC. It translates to CASSERQGYGYTF.